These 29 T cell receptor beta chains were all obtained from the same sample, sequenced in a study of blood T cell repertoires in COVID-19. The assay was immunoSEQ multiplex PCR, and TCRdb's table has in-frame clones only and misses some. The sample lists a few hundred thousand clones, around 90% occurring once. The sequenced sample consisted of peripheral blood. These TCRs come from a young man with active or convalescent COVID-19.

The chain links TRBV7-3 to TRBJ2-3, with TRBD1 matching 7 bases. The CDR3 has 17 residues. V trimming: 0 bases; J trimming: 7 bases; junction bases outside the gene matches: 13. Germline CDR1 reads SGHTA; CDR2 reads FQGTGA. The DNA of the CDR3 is TGTGCCAGCAGCTTAACTGGTTTAGGGGGCGTATCAAATACGCAGTATTTT. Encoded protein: CASSLTGLGGVSNTQYF. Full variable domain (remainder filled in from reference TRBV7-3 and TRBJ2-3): GAGVSQTPSNKVTEKGKYVELRCDPISGHTALYWYRQSLGQGPEFLIYFQGTGAADDSGLPNDRFFAVRPEGSVSTLKIQRTERGDSAVYLCASSLTGLGGVSNTQYFGPGTRLTVL.

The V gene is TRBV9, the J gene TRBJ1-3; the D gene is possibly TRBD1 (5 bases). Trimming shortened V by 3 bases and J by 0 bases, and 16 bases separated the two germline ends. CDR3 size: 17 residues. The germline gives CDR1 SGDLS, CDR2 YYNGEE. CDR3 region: CASSDGMGPSSGNTIYF. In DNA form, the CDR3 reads TGTGCCAGCAGCGATGGGATGGGGCCGAGCTCTGGAAACACCATATATTTT.

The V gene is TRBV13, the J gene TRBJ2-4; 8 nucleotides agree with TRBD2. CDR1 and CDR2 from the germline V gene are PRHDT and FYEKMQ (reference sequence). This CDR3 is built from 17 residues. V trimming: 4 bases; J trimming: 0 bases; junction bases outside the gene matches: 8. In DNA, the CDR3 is TGTGCCAGCAGCTACCCGGGGGGGGCCCGAGCCAAAAACATTCAGTACTTC. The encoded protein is CASSYPGGARAKNIQYF.

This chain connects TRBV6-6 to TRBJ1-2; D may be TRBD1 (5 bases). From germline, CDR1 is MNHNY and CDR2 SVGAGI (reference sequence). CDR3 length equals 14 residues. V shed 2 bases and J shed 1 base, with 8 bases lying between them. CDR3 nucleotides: TGTGCCAGCAGTTACGGGACTTATAACTATGGCTACACCTTC. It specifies CASSYGTYNYGYTF.

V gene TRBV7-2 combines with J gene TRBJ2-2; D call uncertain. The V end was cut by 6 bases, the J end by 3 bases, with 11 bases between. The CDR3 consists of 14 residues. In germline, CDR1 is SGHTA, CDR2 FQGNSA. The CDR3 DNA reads TGTGCCAGCAGTCCTCCAGGCCACACCGGGGAGCTGTTTTTT. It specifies CASSPPGHTGELFF.

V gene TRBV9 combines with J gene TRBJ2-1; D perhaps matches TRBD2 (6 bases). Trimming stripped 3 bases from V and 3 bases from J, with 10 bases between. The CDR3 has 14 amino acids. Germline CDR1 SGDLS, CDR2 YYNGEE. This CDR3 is CASSATSNYNEQFF. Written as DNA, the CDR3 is TGTGCCAGCAGCGCTACTAGCAACTACAATGAGCAGTTCTTC.

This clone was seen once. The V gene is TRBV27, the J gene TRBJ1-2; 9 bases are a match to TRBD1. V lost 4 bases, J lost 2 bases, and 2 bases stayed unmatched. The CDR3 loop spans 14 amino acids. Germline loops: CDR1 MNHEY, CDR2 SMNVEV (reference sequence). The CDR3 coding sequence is TGTGCCAGCAGTTCCGGACAGGGGAACTATGGCTACACCTTC. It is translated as CASSSGQGNYGYTF.

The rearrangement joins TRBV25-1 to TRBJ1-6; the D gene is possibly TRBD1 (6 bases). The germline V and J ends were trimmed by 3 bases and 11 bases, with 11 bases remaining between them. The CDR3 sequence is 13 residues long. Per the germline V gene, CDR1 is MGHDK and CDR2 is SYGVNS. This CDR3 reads CASSDPGTPPLHF. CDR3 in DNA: TGTGCCAGCAGTGACCCCGGGACACCACCCCTCCACTTT.

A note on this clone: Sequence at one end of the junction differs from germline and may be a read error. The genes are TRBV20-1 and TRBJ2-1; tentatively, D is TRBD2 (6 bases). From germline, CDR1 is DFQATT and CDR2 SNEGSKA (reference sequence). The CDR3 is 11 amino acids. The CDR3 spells CSARGLRAGLF. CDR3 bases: TGCAGTGCTAGAGGCCTAAGGGCGGGGCTCTTC.

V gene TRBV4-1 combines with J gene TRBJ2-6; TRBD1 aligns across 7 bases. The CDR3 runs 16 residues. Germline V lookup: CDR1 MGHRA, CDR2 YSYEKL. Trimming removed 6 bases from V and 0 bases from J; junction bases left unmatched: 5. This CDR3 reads CASSPAGGSGANVLTF. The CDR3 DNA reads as TGCGCCAGCAGTCCGGCAGGGGGCTCTGGGGCCAACGTCCTGACTTTC.

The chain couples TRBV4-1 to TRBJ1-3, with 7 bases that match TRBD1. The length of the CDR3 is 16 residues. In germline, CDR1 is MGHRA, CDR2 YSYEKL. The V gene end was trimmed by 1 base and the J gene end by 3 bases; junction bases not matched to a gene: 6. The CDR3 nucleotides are TGCGCCAGCAGCCAAGGACAGGGTCGGCTTGGAAACACCATATATTTT. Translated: CASSQGQGRLGNTIYF.

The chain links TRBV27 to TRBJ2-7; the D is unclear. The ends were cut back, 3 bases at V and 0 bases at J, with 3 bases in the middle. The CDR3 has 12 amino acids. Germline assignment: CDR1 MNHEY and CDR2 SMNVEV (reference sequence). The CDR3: CASSLSSYEQYF. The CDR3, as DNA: TGTGCCAGCAGTTTGAGCTCCTACGAGCAGTACTTC.

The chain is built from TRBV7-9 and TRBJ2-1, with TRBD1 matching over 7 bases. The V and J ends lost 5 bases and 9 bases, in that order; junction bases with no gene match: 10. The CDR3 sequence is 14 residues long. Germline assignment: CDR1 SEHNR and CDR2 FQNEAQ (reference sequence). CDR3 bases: TGTGCCAGCAGCCCGAGACAGGGAAGGGGTGAGCAGTTCTTC. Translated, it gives CASSPRQGRGEQFF.

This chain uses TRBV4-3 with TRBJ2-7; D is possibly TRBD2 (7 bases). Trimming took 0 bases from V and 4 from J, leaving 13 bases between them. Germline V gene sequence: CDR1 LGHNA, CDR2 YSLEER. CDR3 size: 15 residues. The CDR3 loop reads CASSQENREGYEQYF. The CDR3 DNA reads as TGCGCCAGCAGCCAAGAGAACAGGGAGGGGTACGAGCAGTACTTC.

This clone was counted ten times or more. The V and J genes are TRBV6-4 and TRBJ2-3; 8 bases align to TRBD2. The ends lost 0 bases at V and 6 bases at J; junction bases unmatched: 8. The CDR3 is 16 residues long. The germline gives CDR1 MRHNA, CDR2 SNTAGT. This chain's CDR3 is CASSDSERGGRDTQYF. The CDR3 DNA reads TGTGCCAGCAGTGACTCGGAACGGGGGGGCCGTGATACGCAGTATTTT.

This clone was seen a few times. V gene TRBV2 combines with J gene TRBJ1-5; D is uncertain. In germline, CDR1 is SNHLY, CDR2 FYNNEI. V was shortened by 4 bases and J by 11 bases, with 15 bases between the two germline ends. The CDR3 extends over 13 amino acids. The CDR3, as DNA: TGTGCCAGCAGTGGTCCGGCCGCCGGGGCCCAGCATTTT. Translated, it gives CASSGPAAGAQHF.

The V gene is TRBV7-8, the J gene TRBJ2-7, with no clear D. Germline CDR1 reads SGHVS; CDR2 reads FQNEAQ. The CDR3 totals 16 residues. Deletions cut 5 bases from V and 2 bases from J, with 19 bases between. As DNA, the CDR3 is TGTGCCAGCAGCCCCACCTCCGGTAGTGTAACCTACGAGCAGTACTTC. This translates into CASSPTSGSVTYEQYF. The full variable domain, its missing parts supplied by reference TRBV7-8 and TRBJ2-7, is GAGVSQSPRYKVAKRGQDVALRCDPISGHVSLFWYQQALGQGPEFLTYFQNEAQLDKSGLPSDRFFAERPEGSVSTLKIQRTQQEDSAVYLCASSPTSGSVTYEQYFGPGTRLTVT.

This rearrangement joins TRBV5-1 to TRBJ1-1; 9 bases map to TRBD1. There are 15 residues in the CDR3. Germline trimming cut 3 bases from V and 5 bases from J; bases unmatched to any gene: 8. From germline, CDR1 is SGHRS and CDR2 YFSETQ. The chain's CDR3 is CASSSGQGSGTEAFF. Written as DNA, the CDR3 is TGCGCCAGCAGCTCCGGACAGGGGAGCGGGACTGAAGCTTTCTTT.

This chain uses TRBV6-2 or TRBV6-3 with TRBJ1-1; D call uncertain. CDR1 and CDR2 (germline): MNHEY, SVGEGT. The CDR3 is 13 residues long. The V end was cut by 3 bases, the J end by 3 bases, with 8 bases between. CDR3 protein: CASSYSRYTEAFF. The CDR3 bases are TGTGCCAGCAGTTATTCCAGGTACACTGAAGCTTTCTTT.

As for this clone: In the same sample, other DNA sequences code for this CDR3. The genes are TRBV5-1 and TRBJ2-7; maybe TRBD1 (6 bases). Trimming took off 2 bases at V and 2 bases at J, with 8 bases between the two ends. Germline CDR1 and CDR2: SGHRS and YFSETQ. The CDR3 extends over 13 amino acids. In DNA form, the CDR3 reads TGCGCCAGCAGCTTAGGGGGAACCTACGAGCAGTACTTC. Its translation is CASSLGGTYEQYF.

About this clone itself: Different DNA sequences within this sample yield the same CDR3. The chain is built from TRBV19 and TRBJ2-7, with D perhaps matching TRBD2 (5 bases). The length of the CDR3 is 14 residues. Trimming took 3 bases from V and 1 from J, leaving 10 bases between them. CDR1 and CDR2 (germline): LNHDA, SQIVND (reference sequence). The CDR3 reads CASSIGGLSYEQYF. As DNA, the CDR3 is TGTGCCAGTAGTATCGGCGGGCTGTCCTACGAGCAGTACTTC.

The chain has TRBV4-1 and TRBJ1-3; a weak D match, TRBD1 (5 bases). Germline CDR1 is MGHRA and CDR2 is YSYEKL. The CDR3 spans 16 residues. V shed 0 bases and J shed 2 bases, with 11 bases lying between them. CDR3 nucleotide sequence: TGCGCCAGCAGCCAAGAAGGGGCAGGCGCTGGAAACACCATATATTTT. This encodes CASSQEGAGAGNTIYF.

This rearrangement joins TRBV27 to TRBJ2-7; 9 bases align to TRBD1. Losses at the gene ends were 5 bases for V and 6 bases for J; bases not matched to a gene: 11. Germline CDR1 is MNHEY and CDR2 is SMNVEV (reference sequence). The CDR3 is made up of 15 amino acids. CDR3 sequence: CASSEAGTGSLEQYF. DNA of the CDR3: TGTGCCAGCAGTGAAGCCGGGACAGGGTCCCTCGAGCAGTACTTC.

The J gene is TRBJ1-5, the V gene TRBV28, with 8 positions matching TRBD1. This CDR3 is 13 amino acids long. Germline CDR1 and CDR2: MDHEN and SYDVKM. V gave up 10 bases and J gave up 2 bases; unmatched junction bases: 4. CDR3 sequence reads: CATEQGGNQPQHF. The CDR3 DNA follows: TGTGCCACCGAACAGGGGGGCAATCAGCCCCAGCATTTT.

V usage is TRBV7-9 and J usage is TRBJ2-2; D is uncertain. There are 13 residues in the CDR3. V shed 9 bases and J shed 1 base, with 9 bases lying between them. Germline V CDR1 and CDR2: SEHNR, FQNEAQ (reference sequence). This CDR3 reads CASHAVNTGELFF. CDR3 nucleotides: TGTGCCAGTCATGCAGTGAACACCGGGGAGCTGTTTTTT. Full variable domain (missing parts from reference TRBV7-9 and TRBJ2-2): DTGVSQNPRHKITKRGQNVTFRCDPISEHNRLYWYRQTLGQGPEFLTYFQNEAQLEKSRLLSDRFSAERPKGSFSTLEIQRTEQGDSAMYLCASHAVNTGELFFGEGSRLTVL.

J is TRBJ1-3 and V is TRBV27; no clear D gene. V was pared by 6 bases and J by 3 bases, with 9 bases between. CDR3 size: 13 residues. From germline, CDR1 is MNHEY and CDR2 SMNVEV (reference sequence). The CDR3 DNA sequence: TGTGCCAGCAGCCGAGAACTTGGAAACACCATATATTTT. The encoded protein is CASSRELGNTIYF.

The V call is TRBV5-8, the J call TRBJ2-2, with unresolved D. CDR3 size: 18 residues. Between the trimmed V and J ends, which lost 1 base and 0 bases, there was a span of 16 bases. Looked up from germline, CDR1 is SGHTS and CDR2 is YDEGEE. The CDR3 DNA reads TGTGCCAGCAGCTTGTCTTCGGGTCCAGAGGCGAACACCGGGGAGCTGTTTTTT. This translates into CASSLSSGPEANTGELFF.

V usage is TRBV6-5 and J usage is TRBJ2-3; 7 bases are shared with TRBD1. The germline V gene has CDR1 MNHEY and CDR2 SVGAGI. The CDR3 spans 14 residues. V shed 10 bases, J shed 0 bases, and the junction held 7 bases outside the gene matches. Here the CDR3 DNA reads TGTGCCACCCGAGGACAGGCTAGCACAGATACGCAGTATTTT. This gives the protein CATRGQASTDTQYF.

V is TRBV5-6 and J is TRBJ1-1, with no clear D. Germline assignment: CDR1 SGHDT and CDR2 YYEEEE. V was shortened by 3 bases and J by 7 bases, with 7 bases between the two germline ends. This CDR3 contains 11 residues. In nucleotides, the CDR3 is TGTGCCAGCAGCTATAATCTTGAAGCTTTCTTT. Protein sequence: CASSYNLEAFF.